The clone carrying this T cell receptor beta chain was seen repeatedly, ten times or more. As yet, its antigen is unknown. These data originate in a study of neurological immune-mediated disorders. Study-level findings and limits: TCR clonal expansion peaked in HTLV-1-associated myelopathy patients and was lowest in multiple sclerosis patients. Grouping of repertoires by phylogeny put those of 18 of 34 multiple sclerosis patients into a single related-CDR3 cluster, a possible signature.

Template-switch 5'RACE cDNA synthesis added a 10-nucleotide unique molecular identifier. TCRdb re-called the 5' RACE reads with MiXCR, one entry per CDR3 protein. The data contain about 58,000 distinct CDR3 sequences, under 3.5% of them singletons. CDR3 length equals 11 residues. Germline V gene sequence: CDR1 SGHRS, CDR2 YFSETQ. V lost 3 bases and J lost 10, with 8 bases in between. Stored at -80 C, 2 million PBMCs were the source of the unsorted libraries. The chain links TRBV5-1 to TRBJ2-1, with D possibly matching TRBD1 (5 bases). The receptor was derived from a woman in her sixties with multiple sclerosis. Sequences were obtained from PBMCs. CDR3 region: CASSSYREQFF. Written as DNA, the CDR3 is TGCGCCAGCAGCTCTTACAGGGAGCAGTTCTTC.